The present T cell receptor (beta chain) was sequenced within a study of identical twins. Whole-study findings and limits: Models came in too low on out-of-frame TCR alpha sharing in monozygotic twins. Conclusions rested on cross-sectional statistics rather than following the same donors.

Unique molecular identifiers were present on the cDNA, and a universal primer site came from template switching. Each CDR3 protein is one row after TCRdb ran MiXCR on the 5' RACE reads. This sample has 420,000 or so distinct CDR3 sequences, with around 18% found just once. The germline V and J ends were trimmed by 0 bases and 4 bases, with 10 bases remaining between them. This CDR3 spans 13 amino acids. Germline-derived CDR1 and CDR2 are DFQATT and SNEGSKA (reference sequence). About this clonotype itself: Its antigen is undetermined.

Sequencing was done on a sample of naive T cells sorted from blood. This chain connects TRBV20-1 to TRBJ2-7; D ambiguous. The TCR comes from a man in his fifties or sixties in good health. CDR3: CSARDLLGYEQYF. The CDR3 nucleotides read TGCAGTGCTAGAGATCTCTTGGGATACGAGCAGTACTTC.